One sample yielded the 22 T cell receptor beta chains listed below, sequenced in a study of beta chain features in type 1 diabetes. Notes on the study in general: Across all four CD4+ subsets, people with type 1 diabetes showed modestly shorter TCRB CDR3s.

The antigens of these receptors remain unknown. Reverse transcription of all isolated RNA meant that expressed TCRB transcripts were sequenced. Clones were read by immunoSEQ multiplex PCR, and TCRdb kept only the in-frame ones, dropping some. The sample consists of about 140,000 clones, 13% of them appearing once. The sequenced sample was central memory CD4+ T cells from blood. The source is a man aged 18 to 35 with type 1 diabetes.

In this sample, this clone turned up a few times. This chain links TRBV28 with TRBJ2-6, with D uncertain. This CDR3 contains 15 residues. The germline V gene has CDR1 MDHEN and CDR2 SYDVKM. V lost 6 bases to trimming and J lost 1 base, with 10 bases between them. CDR3: CASSPRRSGANVLTF. In nucleotides, the CDR3 is TGTGCCAGCAGCCCCCGGCGGTCTGGGGCCAACGTCCTGACTTTC. Full variable domain (missing parts from reference TRBV28 and TRBJ2-6): DVKVTQSSRYLVKRTGEKVFLECVQDMDHENMFWYRQDPGLGLRLIYFSYDVKMKEKGDIPEGYSVSREKKERFSLILESASTNQTSMYLCASSPRRSGANVLTFGAGSRLTVL.

This sequence joins TRBV6-1 and TRBJ1-4; 7 bases map to TRBD1. The length of the CDR3 is 15 residues. The V gene end was trimmed by 3 bases and the J gene end by 7 bases; junction bases not matched to a gene: 8. CDR1 is MNHNS and CDR2 is SASEGT in the germline V gene. Here the CDR3 DNA reads TGTGCCAGCAGTGATCCGTCACAGGGGAGTGAAAAACTGTTTTTT. This encodes CASSDPSQGSEKLFF.

The table lists this clone with many counts. The chain recombines TRBV28 with TRBJ2-5, with a weak D call TRBD1 (5 bases). Germline V gene sequence: CDR1 MDHEN, CDR2 SYDVKM. V was shortened by 6 bases and J by 5 bases, with 16 bases between the two germline ends. CDR3 size: 14 residues. The CDR3 DNA reads TGTGCCAGCAGCCCAGTGGGGCAGTGGGAGACCCAGTACTTC. This sequence encodes CASSPVGQWETQYF.

There are a few counts of this clone. The chain is built from TRBV7-6 and TRBJ2-7; D is perhaps TRBD1 (5 bases). Germline V gene data show CDR1 as SGHVS and CDR2 as FNYEAQ. The CDR3 has 15 amino acids. V lost 0 bases to trimming and J lost 0 bases, with 9 bases between them. This chain's CDR3 is CASSLAAGNSYEQYF. DNA for the CDR3: TGTGCCAGCAGCTTAGCGGCAGGGAACTCCTACGAGCAGTACTTC. The whole variable domain, remainder taken from reference TRBV7-6 and TRBJ2-7, is GAGVSQSPRYKVTKRGQDVALRCDPISGHVSLYWYRQALGQGPEFLTYFNYEAQQDKSGLPNDRFSAERPEGSISTLTIQRTEQRDSAMYRCASSLAAGNSYEQYFGPGTRLTVT.

The chain is built from TRBV14 and TRBJ2-7; 9 bases match TRBD1. Germline V gene sequence: CDR1 SGHDN, CDR2 FVKESK. The J segment lost 6 bases and the V segment lost 4 bases, leaving 13 bases of the junction unmatched. The CDR3 totals 16 residues. This chain's CDR3 is CASSPPGQGVSGEQYF. In DNA, the CDR3 is TGTGCCAGCAGCCCCCCGGGACAGGGCGTATCGGGCGAGCAGTACTTC. Complete variable domain (other parts from reference TRBV14 and TRBJ2-7): EAGVTQFPSHSVIEKGQTVTLRCDPISGHDNLYWYRRVMGKEIKFLLHFVKESKQDESGMPNNRFLAERTGGTYSTLKVQPAELEDSGVYFCASSPPGQGVSGEQYFGPGTRLTVT.

The rearrangement links TRBV5-6 to TRBJ2-3; unclear D gene. Trimming took off 4 bases at V and 2 bases at J, with 14 bases between the two ends. This CDR3 has 15 amino acids. Germline-derived CDR1 and CDR2 are SGHDT and YYEEEE. The CDR3 DNA reads as TGTGCCAGCAGCCTCGATCTAAGGGACACAGATACGCAGTATTTT. Its protein is CASSLDLRDTDTQYF.

The chain recombines TRBV30 with TRBJ2-1; D is unresolved. Trimming pared 2 bases from V and 3 bases from J, leaving 5 bases between. Germline assignment: CDR1 GTSNPN and CDR2 SVGIG (reference sequence). CDR3 size: 12 residues. In DNA, the CDR3 is TGTGCCTGGAGTCGCAGCTACAATGAGCAGTTCTTC. Protein product: CAWSRSYNEQFF.

The chain couples TRBV7-9 to TRBJ2-1; 8 bases map to TRBD2. Unmatched junction bases numbered 16, after V lost 5 bases and J lost 4 bases. CDR1 and CDR2 from the germline V gene are SEHNR and FQNEAQ (reference sequence). CDR3 length equals 18 residues. The CDR3 sequence: CASSRSVSGGNMYNEQFF. As DNA, the CDR3 is TGTGCCAGCAGCCGCTCCGTGAGCGGGGGAAATATGTACAATGAGCAGTTCTTC.

This chain joins TRBV5-4 and TRBJ1-1; maybe TRBD1 (6 bases). V lost 1 base to trimming and J lost 5 bases, with 18 bases between them. There are 16 residues in the CDR3. From germline, CDR1 is SGHNT and CDR2 YYREEE (reference sequence). For the CDR3, the DNA is TGTGCCAGCAGCTTGATGCCCCAGCAGGGGCGGACTGAAGCTTTCTTT. Protein product: CASSLMPQQGRTEAFF.

The chain links TRBV4-1 to TRBJ2-4, with no clear D. This CDR3 is built from 15 residues. Between the trimmed V and J ends, which lost 8 bases and 0 bases, there was a span of 14 bases. From germline, CDR1 is MGHRA and CDR2 YSYEKL. CDR3 loop: CASAELGLAKNIQYF. In DNA, the CDR3 is TGCGCCAGCGCCGAGTTAGGGCTAGCCAAAAACATTCAGTACTTC.

This clone has only a few counts. CDR3 protein: CSVEDTPGTGGWETQYF. In nucleotides, the CDR3 is TGCAGCGTTGAAGATACGCCTGGGACAGGGGGTTGGGAGACCCAGTACTTC. The genes are TRBV29-1 and TRBJ2-5; 11 positions agree with TRBD1. The germline CDR1 and CDR2 sequences are SQVTM and ANQGSEA. V dropped 0 bases and J dropped 5; count of bases not matched to a gene: 11. The CDR3 has 17 residues.

A word on this clone: At one end, the junction sequence differs from germline, possibly due to a read error. The gene calls are TRBV5-1 and TRBJ2-7; 7 positions match TRBD1. Looked up from germline, CDR1 is SGHRS and CDR2 is YFSETQ. This CDR3 region has 12 residues. CDR3 region: CASKGGNYEQYF. As DNA, the CDR3 is TGCGCTAGCAAAGGGGGCAATTACGAGCAGTACTTC. The full variable domain, rest sourced from reference TRBV5-1 and TRBJ2-7, is KAGVTQTPRYLIKTRGQQVTLSCSPISGHRSVSWYQQTPGQGLQFLFEYFSETQRNKGNFPGRFSGRQFSNSRSEMNVSTLELGDSALYLCASKGGNYEQYFGPGTRLTVT.

This clone occurred a few times. This sequence joins TRBV6-1 and TRBJ2-7; 7 positions match TRBD1. CDR1 is MNHNS and CDR2 is SASEGT in the germline V gene. Trimming took 1 base from V and 3 from J; bases not matched to a gene: 3. The CDR3 runs 14 residues. In nucleotides, the CDR3 is TGTGCCAGCAGTGAAGGGACAGGAGTCTACGAGCAGTACTTC. It specifies CASSEGTGVYEQYF.

This clone has a count of ten or more. This chain connects TRBV15 to TRBJ1-2, with a weak D call TRBD1 (5 bases). The CDR3 consists of 13 residues. Trimming left V 3 bases short and J 4 bases short, with 9 bases between. Germline-derived CDR1 and CDR2 are LNHNV and YYDKDF (reference sequence). The CDR3 sequence is CATSRDTAYGYTF. CDR3 DNA sequence: TGTGCCACCAGCAGGGACACGGCCTATGGCTACACCTTC.

In its sample, this clone was seen many times. The chain joins TRBV29-1 to TRBJ2-6; no clear D. Germline loops: CDR1 SQVTM, CDR2 ANQGSEA. The V and J ends lost 4 bases and 0 bases respectively, with 7 bases between them. CDR3 length: 14 residues. CDR3: CSVADNSGANVLTF. The CDR3 DNA reads TGCAGCGTTGCAGACAACTCTGGGGCCAACGTCCTGACTTTC.

This clone showed up just a few times. The J gene is TRBJ2-3, the V gene TRBV18, with D unclear. Trimming stripped 0 bases from V and 2 bases from J, with 6 bases between. The CDR3 contains 14 residues. Looked up from germline, CDR1 is KGHSH and CDR2 is LQKENI. The CDR3 here is CASSPPSLTDTQYF. DNA for the CDR3: TGTGCCAGCTCACCACCCTCACTCACAGATACGCAGTATTTT.

This chain uses TRBV9 with TRBJ1-1; no reliable D call. This CDR3 spans 12 amino acids. In germline, CDR1 is SGDLS, CDR2 YYNGEE. V was shortened by 5 bases and J by 4 bases, with 9 bases between the two germline ends. The CDR3: CASRGVGTEAFF. DNA of the CDR3: TGTGCCAGCAGAGGAGTGGGCACTGAAGCTTTCTTT.

This chain connects TRBV29-1 to TRBJ1-1; 12 bases fit TRBD1. Germline lookup yields CDR1 SQVTM and CDR2 ANQGSEA. With 6 bases clipped from V and 4 bases from J, the junction kept 18 bases outside the gene matches. The CDR3 consists of 18 residues. Here the CDR3 DNA reads TGCAGCGTGCCCGGTAGCGGGGACAGGGGGCTATGGGGCACTGAAGCTTTCTTT. Translating it yields CSVPGSGDRGLWGTEAFF.

A few counts support this clone. The chain is built from TRBV5-1 and TRBJ1-2; 8 positions agree with TRBD1. The germline gives CDR1 SGHRS, CDR2 YFSETQ. The CDR3 has 16 amino acids. V lost 2 bases, J lost 8 bases, and 14 bases stayed unmatched. The CDR3 DNA reads as TGCGCCAGCAGCTTCAATCCAGGACAGGGTCGGGAAGGCTACACCTTC. This encodes CASSFNPGQGREGYTF.

This clone has a handful of counts. The chain joins TRBV9 to TRBJ2-7, with TRBD2 identical over 7 bases. Germline lookup yields CDR1 SGDLS and CDR2 YYNGEE. V shed 0 bases, J shed 0 bases, and the junction held 6 bases outside the gene matches. CDR3 length: 16 residues. The CDR3 is CASSVGDPGGSYEQYF. CDR3 in DNA: TGTGCCAGCAGCGTAGGCGACCCGGGGGGCTCCTACGAGCAGTACTTC.

The CDR3 DNA follows: TGTGCCAGCCTCTACAGGGGAATCGGGGAGCTGTTTTTT. The encoded protein is CASLYRGIGELFF. J is TRBJ2-2 and V is TRBV6-1, with 7 bases aligning to TRBD1. The J segment lost 7 bases and the V segment lost 8 bases, leaving 7 bases of the junction unmatched. The CDR3 runs to 13 residues. Per germline, CDR1 MNHNS and CDR2 SASEGT.

This clone appeared a few times. The chain joins TRBV7-8 to TRBJ1-2; D gene ambiguous. Germline V gene lookup returns CDR1 SGHVS and CDR2 FQNEAQ. CDR3 size: 12 residues. V lost 5 bases, J lost 4 bases, and 8 bases lay in between. The CDR3, as DNA: TGTGCCAGCAGCCTTGGCTTCTATGGCTACACCTTC. This codes for CASSLGFYGYTF.